What follows are 3 T cell receptor beta chains derived from one specimen sequenced in a study of cytomegalovirus exposure and HLA in healthy donors. Primers included in the PCR were 60 Vbeta and 13 Jbeta primers. Repertoires were generated with immunoSEQ multiplex PCR, while TCRdb's copy carries only in-frame clones and drops some. This sample's table reports 130,000 or so clones. Sequenced input: PBMCs. The receptors originated from a woman aged 18-29 years in good health and CMV-seronegative.

The rearrangement joins TRBV6-1 to TRBJ2-7; 11 bases line up with TRBD2. The CDR3 is 14 amino acids. Losses at the gene ends were 6 bases for V and 2 bases for J; bases not matched to a gene: 3. Germline V gene lookup returns CDR1 MNHNS and CDR2 SASEGT. CDR3 protein: CASRPSGRPYEQYV. CDR3 bases: TGTGCCAGCAGACCTAGCGGGAGGCCCTACGAGCAGTACGTC.

The DNA for the CDR3 is TGCGCCAGCAGCTCGTACAGGGCGAACACTGAAGCTTTCTTT. The encoded protein is CASSSYRANTEAFF. This chain connects TRBV5-1 to TRBJ1-1; maybe TRBD1 (6 bases). CDR3 length equals 14 residues. Germline values: CDR1 SGHRS, CDR2 YFSETQ. The V and J ends lost 3 bases and 1 base respectively, with 10 bases between them.

This chain joins TRBV27 and TRBJ2-5; TRBD2 matches 10 bases. Unmatched junction bases numbered 5, after V lost 9 bases and J lost 4 bases. CDR3 length: 13 amino acids. Germline V gene lookup returns CDR1 MNHEY and CDR2 SMNVEV (reference sequence). The DNA for the CDR3 is TGTGCCAGGGAGCGGGAGGGCCGAGAGACCCAGTACTTC. It translates to CAREREGRETQYF.